Below, 16 T cell receptor beta chains from the same sample are listed, as sequenced in a study of T cells in Graves' hyperthyroidism and ophthalmopathy (dated by TCRdb to about 2019). Preparation of the library involved multiplex PCR. The listed sequencing device is Illumina HiSeq 2000. TCR beta CDR3 regions were amplified from RNA transcripts. For the first round of RT-PCR on the TCR CDR3, the HTBI primer set was used together with the Qiagen OneStep RT-PCR kit. Through fastp at Q25 and MiXCR, TCRdb rebuilt clones from the public reads, retaining in-frame beta chains. Each CDR3 protein gets just one entry, which takes the most common genes and DNA from the rows behind it. The sample table lists about 420,000 distinct CDR3 sequences, approximately 13% of them with a count of one. 5.3% of the sample lies in the top ten. Material: blood. These receptors were taken from a woman younger than 35 with Graves' hyperthyroidism.

This clonotype showed up many times. This chain links TRBV7-2 with TRBJ2-2, with D maybe TRBD1 (6 bases). V was pared by 5 bases and J by 2 bases, with 9 bases between. The CDR3 has 14 amino acids. Per germline, CDR1 SGHTA and CDR2 FQGNSA. The chain's CDR3 is CASSMGQNTGELFF. In DNA form, the CDR3 reads TGTGCCAGCAGCATGGGACAAAACACCGGGGAGCTGTTTTTT.

Ten or more counts support this clonotype. This rearrangement joins TRBV13 to TRBJ2-7, with D possibly being TRBD2 (5 bases). Germline assignment: CDR1 PRHDT and CDR2 FYEKMQ (reference sequence). The CDR3 runs to 15 residues. Trimming left V 4 bases short and J 3 bases short, with 16 bases between. The CDR3: CASSSVLEGYYEQYF. Here the CDR3 DNA reads TGTGCCAGCAGCTCCGTTTTAGAGGGATACTACGAGCAGTACTTC.

This chain connects TRBV19 to TRBJ1-2; the match to TRBD1 covers 7 bases. Germline CDR1 LNHDA, CDR2 SQIVND (reference sequence). Trimming at V came to 3 bases and at J to 5 bases, leaving 6 bases not matched to a gene. This CDR3 region has 14 residues. CDR3 sequence (DNA): TGTGCCAGTAGTATTACGGGGACAGCATATGGCTACACCTTC. It yields the protein CASSITGTAYGYTF. Variable domain in full (rest from reference TRBV19 and TRBJ1-2): DGGITQSPKYLFRKEGQNVTLSCEQNLNHDAMYWYRQDPGQGLRLIYYSQIVNDFQKGDIAEGYSVSREKKESFPLTVTSAQKNPTAFYLCASSITGTAYGYTFGSGTRLTVV.

Only a few counts were recorded for this clonotype. The V and J genes are TRBV4-3 and TRBJ1-1; 7 positions match TRBD1. The CDR3 has 18 amino acids. Germline loops: CDR1 LGHNA, CDR2 YSLEER. V was pared by 4 bases and J by 4 bases, with 18 bases of the junction left unmatched. The CDR3 DNA follows: TGCGCCAGCAGCCCTGACCTGACAGGGCCCAAGAGGGGCACTGAAGCTTTCTTT. Amino acids: CASSPDLTGPKRGTEAFF.

In regard to this clonotype: A much larger clone differs by one base, so this may be a read error. The chain combines TRBV10-3 with TRBJ2-3; D possibly uses TRBD1 or TRBD2 (5 bases each). This CDR3 is 17 amino acids long. Germline V gene data show CDR1 as ENHRY and CDR2 as SYGVKD. The CDR3 region has the DNA TGTGCCATCAGTGAGGGAGGCTCGAGGGGAAGCACAGATGCGCAGTATTTT. Translated, it gives CAISEGGSRGSTDAQYF.

Ten or more counts support this clonotype. The V gene is TRBV30, the J gene TRBJ1-2; a possible D gene is TRBD1 (6 bases). This CDR3 has 14 amino acids. From germline, CDR1 is GTSNPN and CDR2 SVGIG (reference sequence). Trimming took 4 bases from V and 8 from J, leaving 20 bases between them. The CDR3 nucleotides are TGTGCCTGGATGTCTGGCAGGGGAGCGGAGGGCTACACCTTC. Encoded protein: CAWMSGRGAEGYTF.

There are a few counts of this clonotype. The chain has TRBV20-1 and TRBJ2-5; D gene uncertain. V shed 3 bases and J shed 4 bases, with 12 bases lying between them. Germline values: CDR1 DFQATT, CDR2 SNEGSKA (reference sequence). This CDR3 spans 13 amino acids. The CDR3 region has the DNA TGCAGTGCTAGGAGCCCCGGGCCAGAGACCCAGTACTTC. It translates to CSARSPGPETQYF.

This clonotype showed up just a few times. J is TRBJ2-7 and V is TRBV27; TRBD1 agrees at 11 bases. The CDR3 sequence is 16 residues long. V dropped 3 bases and J dropped 3; count of bases not matched to a gene: 7. Per the germline V gene, CDR1 is MNHEY and CDR2 is SMNVEV (reference sequence). The CDR3 is CASSFRPGTGGYEQYF. Here the CDR3 DNA reads TGTGCCAGCAGTTTTCGTCCTGGGACAGGGGGCTACGAGCAGTACTTC.

This clonotype has a count of ten or more. One end of the junction is discordant with germline, which a read error may explain. The chain has TRBV6-5 and TRBJ2-5; 7 bases line up with TRBD1. This CDR3 comprises 12 residues. Germline lookup yields CDR1 MNHEY and CDR2 SVGAGI. This chain's CDR3 is CASSYSTGQIHF. CDR3 in DNA: TGTGCCAGCAGTTACTCGACGGGACAGATACACTTC.

The chain recombines TRBV9 with TRBJ2-1, with 12 bases matching TRBD2. The CDR3 contains 17 residues. The V gene end was trimmed by 0 bases and the J gene end by 4 bases; junction bases not matched to a gene: 5. Germline V gene data show CDR1 as SGDLS and CDR2 as YYNGEE. CDR3 in amino acids: CASSVGLAGGPYNEQFF. The CDR3 nucleotides read TGTGCCAGCAGCGTAGGGCTAGCGGGAGGGCCGTACAATGAGCAGTTCTTC.

As to this clonotype: The germline gene is not matched at one end of the junction; a read error may be the cause. This chain links TRBV9 with TRBJ1-2; TRBD1 is a possible D gene (6 bases). In germline, CDR1 is SGDLS, CDR2 YYNGEE. The length of the CDR3 is 14 residues. The CDR3 loop is CAGSVGGGLYGYTF. The CDR3, as DNA: TGTGCCGGCAGCGTAGGGGGGGGGTTATATGGCTACACCTTC.

This clonotype was observed many times. The J gene is TRBJ2-5, the V gene TRBV7-3; perhaps TRBD2 as D (6 bases). This CDR3 is 15 amino acids long. The germline gives CDR1 SGHTA, CDR2 FQGTGA. The ends were cut back, 0 bases at V and 5 bases at J, with 13 bases in the middle. The CDR3 reads CASSLTGRLGETQYF. For the CDR3, the DNA is TGTGCCAGCAGCTTAACAGGGAGGTTGGGGGAGACCCAGTACTTC.

In its sample, this clonotype was seen many times. The V and J genes are TRBV6-5 and TRBJ1-5; D unclear. V lost 0 bases to trimming and J lost 9 bases, with 9 bases between them. Germline-derived CDR1 and CDR2 are MNHEY and SVGAGI. This CDR3 is built from 13 residues. In DNA form, the CDR3 reads TGTGCCAGCAGTTACTCGATAGATCCGCCCCAGCATTTT. This gives the protein CASSYSIDPPQHF.

Many counts were recorded for this clonotype. This chain joins TRBV28 and TRBJ1-2; D uncertain. CDR1 and CDR2 from the germline V gene are MDHEN and SYDVKM. This CDR3 has 13 amino acids. Trimming removed 2 bases at V and 4 bases at J, with 8 bases between. CDR3 sequence: CASSLPEVYGYTF. As DNA, the CDR3 is TGTGCCAGCAGTTTACCGGAAGTCTATGGCTACACCTTC.

The rearrangement links TRBV29-1 to TRBJ2-1; maybe TRBD1 (5 bases). Trimming removed 1 base from V and 8 bases from J, with 15 bases in between. This CDR3 is 14 amino acids long. Germline V gene data show CDR1 as SQVTM and CDR2 as ANQGSEA. CDR3 protein: CSVEGFGRADEQFF. The CDR3 DNA reads as TGCAGCGTTGAAGGATTTGGCAGGGCCGATGAGCAGTTCTTC.

This clonotype was recorded at least ten times. The rearrangement joins TRBV28 to TRBJ2-3; D is uncertain. The CDR3 is 13 residues long. CDR1 is MDHEN and CDR2 is SYDVKM in the germline V gene. The V end lost 6 bases, the J end lost 2 bases, and 9 bases lay between the germline ends. The CDR3 nucleotides are TGTGCCAGCAGGCTCGAGTCCACAGATACGCAGTATTTT. Encoded protein: CASRLESTDTQYF.